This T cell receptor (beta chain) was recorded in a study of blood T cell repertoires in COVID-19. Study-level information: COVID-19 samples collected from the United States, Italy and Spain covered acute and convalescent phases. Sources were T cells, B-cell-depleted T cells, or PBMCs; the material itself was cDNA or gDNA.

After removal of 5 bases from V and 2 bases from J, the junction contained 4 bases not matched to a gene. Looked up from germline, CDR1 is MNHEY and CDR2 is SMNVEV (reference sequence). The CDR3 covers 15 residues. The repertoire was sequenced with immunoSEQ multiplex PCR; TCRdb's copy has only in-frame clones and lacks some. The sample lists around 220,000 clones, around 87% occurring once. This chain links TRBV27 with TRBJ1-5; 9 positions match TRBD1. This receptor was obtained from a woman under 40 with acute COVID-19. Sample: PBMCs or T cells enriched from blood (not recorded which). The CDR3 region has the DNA TGTGCCAGCAGTCTGGACAGGGGTGGCAATCAGCCCCAGCATTTT. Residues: CASSLDRGGNQPQHF.